This TCR beta chain stems from a study of blood T cell repertoires in COVID-19. Study-level information: There were acute and convalescent COVID-19 samples, and they came from the United States, Italy and Spain. T cells, B-cell-depleted T cells, or PBMCs supplied cDNA or gDNA.

V lost 7 bases, J lost 1 base, and 23 bases lay in between. CDR1 MNHEY and CDR2 SMNVEV come from the germline V gene (reference sequence). CDR3 length: 18 amino acids. In the original workflow: Reference gene primer amplification yielded estimated nucleated cell counts. TCRdb keeps only in-frame clones here, not all; method: immunoSEQ multiplex PCR. The V and J calls and clone size are taken from that table; D and trimming were inferred from the DNA. Of about 100,000 clones listed, approximately 86% were seen once; the top ten hold about 5.3%. The V call is TRBV27, the J call TRBJ2-1; D may be TRBD2 (5 bases). The sample consisted of peripheral blood. This receptor was obtained from a human donor in a cohort sampled during active COVID-19. CDR3 in DNA: TGTGCCAGCACTCCCAGAGGGCTTCCTCGCAGTTCCTACAATGAGCAGTTCTTC. Translated: CASTPRGLPRSSYNEQFF.